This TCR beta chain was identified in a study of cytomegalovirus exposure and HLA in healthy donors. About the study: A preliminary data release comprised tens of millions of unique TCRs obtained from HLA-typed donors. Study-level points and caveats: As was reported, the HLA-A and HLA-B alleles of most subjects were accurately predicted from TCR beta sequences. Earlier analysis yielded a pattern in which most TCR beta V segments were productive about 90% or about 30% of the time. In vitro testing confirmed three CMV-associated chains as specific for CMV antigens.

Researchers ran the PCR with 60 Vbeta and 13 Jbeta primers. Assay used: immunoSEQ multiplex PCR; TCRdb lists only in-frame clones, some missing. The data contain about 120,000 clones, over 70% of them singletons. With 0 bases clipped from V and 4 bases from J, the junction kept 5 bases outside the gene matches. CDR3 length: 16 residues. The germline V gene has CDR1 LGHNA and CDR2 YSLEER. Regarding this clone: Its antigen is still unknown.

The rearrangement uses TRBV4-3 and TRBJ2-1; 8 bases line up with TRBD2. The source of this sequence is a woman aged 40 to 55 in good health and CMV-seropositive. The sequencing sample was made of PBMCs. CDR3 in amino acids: CASSQERLAGYNEQFF. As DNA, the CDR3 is TGCGCCAGCAGCCAAGAACGTCTAGCGGGTTACAATGAGCAGTTCTTC.